Following are 2 T cell receptor beta chains from one sample sequenced in a study of control samples from healthy donors and cancer patients (dated by TCRdb to 2018 to 2021). The library was made by the immunoSEQ multiplex PCR assay. This is the immuneACCESS table as TCRdb keeps it, with only in-frame sequences that have V and J called. A part of the clones is gone; compared with another copy, unresolved V genes explain less than half, and the rest is unexplained. The sample table lists approximately 150,000 clones, 85% to 95% of them with a count of one. About 1.5% of the sample comes from the top ten. Sequencing was done on a sample of blood. All receptors derive from a woman under 30 in good health.

About this clone itself: The sample has other DNA sequences that encode this CDR3 too. The chain is built from TRBV19 and TRBJ1-1; tentatively, D is TRBD1 (5 bases). CDR3 length equals 13 residues. Germline V gives CDR1 LNHDA, CDR2 SQIVND (reference sequence). V lost 2 bases and J lost 1, with 5 bases in between. As DNA, the CDR3 is TGTGCCAGTAGTATAAGGGGGAACACTGAAGCTTTCTTT. This gives the protein CASSIRGNTEAFF.

This clone showed up just once. The rearrangement uses TRBV6-5 and TRBJ1-1; D ambiguous. V was shortened by 6 bases and J by 1 base, with 12 bases between the two germline ends. Germline V gene lookup returns CDR1 MNHEY and CDR2 SVGAGI. This CDR3 spans 14 amino acids. The CDR3 nucleotides are TGTGCCAGCAGCCCGGACCCACAGAACACTGAAGCTTTCTTT. Its translation is CASSPDPQNTEAFF.